These 12 T cell receptor beta chains originate from one sample sequenced in a study of beta chain features in type 1 diabetes. General study findings and limits: Significant though moderate, a shortening of TCRB CDR3s appeared in all four CD4+ subsets of Type 1 diabetes patients.

No cognate antigen is known for these TCRs. The study reverse transcribed the entire isolated RNA, so it sequenced expressed TCRB transcripts. Data came from immunoSEQ multiplex PCR; TCRdb stores just in-frame clones and leaves some out. The data hold a few hundred thousand clones, with 10% to 15% observed a single time. Sample: naive CD4+ T cells from blood. These receptors all come from a woman aged 18-30 years with type 1 diabetes.

The chain has TRBV30 and TRBJ1-1; D is possibly TRBD1 (5 bases). Trimming left V 0 bases short and J 5 bases short, with 10 bases between. Germline CDR1 is GTSNPN and CDR2 is SVGIG (reference sequence). The CDR3 extends over 13 amino acids. CDR3 in DNA: TGTGCCTGGAGTGTCGGGGGGAAGACTGAAGCTTTCTTT. Translated, it gives CAWSVGGKTEAFF.

Concerning this clone: The same CDR3 can be traced to other DNA sequences in this sample. The V call is TRBV18, the J call TRBJ2-6, with a tentative D call TRBD2 (5 bases). V was clipped by 3 bases and J by 0 bases, with 6 bases between them. There are 15 residues in the CDR3. CDR1 and CDR2 from the germline V gene are KGHSH and LQKENI. DNA of the CDR3: TGTGCCAGCTCACCTGGGAGCTCTGGGGCCAACGTCCTGACTTTC. Translation gives CASSPGSSGANVLTF.

The chain links TRBV10-3 to TRBJ2-6, with D maybe TRBD1 (6 bases). CDR1 and CDR2 (germline): ENHRY, SYGVKD. The CDR3 is 15 residues long. V was clipped by 6 bases and J by 4 bases, with 13 bases between them. In DNA form, the CDR3 reads TGTGCCATCAGCGACGAAGGGACAGGGGCCAACGTCCTGACTTTC. Translating gives CAISDEGTGANVLTF.

A note on this clone: Other DNA sequences in the sample encode the same CDR3. The chain links TRBV14 to TRBJ1-1; no clear D gene. V was pared by 1 base and J by 1 base, with 4 bases between. Germline values: CDR1 SGHDN, CDR2 FVKESK. The CDR3 is 13 amino acids. The CDR3 is CASSQVRNTEAFF. CDR3 DNA: TGTGCCAGCAGCCAAGTTCGGAACACTGAAGCTTTCTTT.

This clone has more than one count but fewer than ten. The chain's CDR3 is CAWSRGATPQHF. CDR3 nucleotide sequence: TGTGCCTGGAGTCGTGGGGCGACGCCCCAGCATTTT. The chain combines TRBV30 with TRBJ1-5; D might be TRBD1 (5 bases). In germline, CDR1 is GTSNPN, CDR2 SVGIG (reference sequence). The V end was cut by 2 bases, the J end by 9 bases, with 11 bases between. The CDR3 has 12 amino acids.

This clone has a handful of counts. This rearrangement joins TRBV14 to TRBJ2-1; D is possibly TRBD2 (6 bases). V lost 3 bases and J 12 bases, leaving 9 bases between the germline ends. CDR1 and CDR2 from the germline V gene are SGHDN and FVKESK. The CDR3 consists of 11 residues. The CDR3 coding sequence is TGTGCCAGCAGCCAGGGAGGTTGGCAGTTCTTC. This codes for CASSQGGWQFF. Variable domain in full (rest from reference TRBV14 and TRBJ2-1): EAGVTQFPSHSVIEKGQTVTLRCDPISGHDNLYWYRRVMGKEIKFLLHFVKESKQDESGMPNNRFLAERTGGTYSTLKVQPAELEDSGVYFCASSQGGWQFFGPGTRLTVL.

This clone was counted between two and nine times. The rearrangement links TRBV14 to TRBJ2-7; D is perhaps TRBD2 (6 bases). Deletions cut 4 bases from V and 2 bases from J, with 9 bases between. In germline, CDR1 is SGHDN, CDR2 FVKESK. This CDR3 region has 13 residues. The DNA of the CDR3 is TGTGCCAGCAGCCGAACTAGCCCCTACGAGCAGTACTTC. Amino acid sequence: CASSRTSPYEQYF.

The CDR3 region is CAIREGNQPQHF. CDR3 nucleotides: TGTGCCATCAGGGAGGGCAATCAGCCCCAGCATTTT. The rearrangement uses TRBV28 and TRBJ1-5; D is possibly TRBD1 (5 bases). The CDR3 sequence is 12 residues long. Germline V gives CDR1 MDHEN, CDR2 SYDVKM. V lost 10 bases to trimming and J lost 2 bases, with 9 bases between them.

The chain joins TRBV18 to TRBJ2-7; TRBD2 agrees at 7 bases. The junction had 8 bases not matched to a gene; V was cut back by 2 bases and J by 7 bases. Germline V gives CDR1 KGHSH, CDR2 LQKENI. This CDR3 has 14 amino acids. CDR3 in DNA: TGTGCCAGCTCACCAGCGGGACTAACTAGGGAGCAGTACTTC. Protein sequence: CASSPAGLTREQYF.

The chain has TRBV11-1 and TRBJ1-1, with 7 bases aligning to TRBD1. The CDR3 loop spans 12 amino acids. V was clipped by 8 bases and J by 7 bases; unmatched bases: 7. Germline CDR1 SGHAT, CDR2 FQDESV (reference sequence). The CDR3 bases are TGTGCCAGCGGACAGGACAGACTTGAAGCTTTCTTT. Translation: CASGQDRLEAFF.

The table lists this clone with a few counts. Other DNA variants within this sample encode the same CDR3. This chain connects TRBV7-2 to TRBJ2-7; D unresolved. The length of the CDR3 is 12 residues. Germline V gene data show CDR1 as SGHTA and CDR2 as FQGNSA. V lost 5 bases and J lost 3, with 8 bases in between. In DNA form, the CDR3 reads TGTGCCAGCAGCCCGCAGAACTACGAGCAGTACTTC. Protein sequence: CASSPQNYEQYF.

V usage is TRBV7-2 and J usage is TRBJ1-2; 7 bases are shared with TRBD1. The CDR3 has 15 amino acids. From germline, CDR1 is SGHTA and CDR2 FQGNSA. Trimming cost V 5 bases and J 2 bases; bases outside gene matches: 8. CDR3 bases: TGTGCCAGCAGCCTCAAGACAGGGTGGAACTATGGCTACACCTTC. Translation: CASSLKTGWNYGYTF.